The clone carrying this TCR beta chain was recorded a few times. The TCR beta CDR3 regions underwent amplification using RNA transcripts as the source. Carried out on the TCR CDR3, a first-round RT-PCR used the HTBI primer set. TCRdb re-derived calls from the multiplex PCR reads in MiXCR, one entry per CDR3 protein. The sample yields about 420,000 distinct CDR3 sequences, around 16% seen once. These data come from a study of T cells in Graves' hyperthyroidism and ophthalmopathy. Study overall: Peripheral blood samples were taken at initial diagnosis, prior to any treatment.

Graves' hyperthyroidism without ophthalmopathy progression within 18 months was termed stable. The authors obtained PBMCs from roughly 10 ml of fresh peripheral blood. CDR1 and CDR2 from the germline V gene are SQVTM and ANQGSEA. The CDR3 sequence is 12 residues long. With 4 bases removed from V and 1 base from J, the gap between germline ends came to 5 bases. Sequenced sample: blood. The gene calls are TRBV29-1 and TRBJ2-1, with D unclear. This receptor was identified in a woman aged 18-29 years with Graves' hyperthyroidism. CDR3 nucleotide sequence: TGCAGCGTTGGGGATTCCTACAATGAGCAGTTCTTC. The encoded protein is CSVGDSYNEQFF.